The 10 T cell receptor beta chains below all came from one sample that was sequenced in a study of regulatory T cells in long-lasting Graves disease. Noted time point: persistent/refractory GD, antithyroid drugs over 5 years with positive TRAb. Extracted RNA from PBMCs served as the source of the TCR library. With iRepertoire HTBI primers and Arm-PCR of CDR3 regions, TCR beta libraries were built. TCRdb recomputed calls from the multiplex PCR reads with MiXCR, one row per CDR3 protein. The table lists fewer than 400,000 distinct CDR3 sequences, roughly 20% of them singletons. This sample comprised peripheral blood mononuclear cells (PBMCs), obtained when the disease was refractory, from a patient treated with antithyroid drugs. The receptors were sampled from a female donor with Graves disease.

This clonotype was counted many times. The rearrangement links TRBV6-5 to TRBJ2-5; 7 positions match TRBD1. Germline trimming cut 2 bases from V and 2 bases from J; bases unmatched to any gene: 8. This CDR3 has 16 amino acids. Germline V lookup: CDR1 MNHEY, CDR2 SVGAGI. The CDR3 coding sequence is TGTGCCAGCAGTTACGGCCATCTGGGACAGCAAGAGACCCAGTACTTC. Translating gives CASSYGHLGQQETQYF.

This clonotype has ten or more counts. The chain carries TRBV5-1 and TRBJ2-2; TRBD2 might be the D (6 bases). In germline, CDR1 is SGHRS, CDR2 YFSETQ. V was shortened by 0 bases and J by 0 bases, with 6 bases between the two germline ends. There are 15 residues in the CDR3. CDR3 amino acids: CASSLASANTGELFF. The CDR3 DNA follows: TGCGCCAGCAGCTTGGCTAGCGCGAACACCGGGGAGCTGTTTTTT.

The rearrangement links TRBV10-1 to TRBJ1-2; possibly TRBD1 for D (6 bases). There are 10 residues in the CDR3. Trimming took 10 bases from V and 5 from J, leaving 8 bases between them. Germline lookup yields CDR1 WNHNN and CDR2 SYGVQD (reference sequence). The DNA of the CDR3 is TGCGCCATCCAGGGGTATGGCTACACCTTC. Its translation is CAIQGYGYTF.

Worth noting for this clonotype: It differs at one base from a far larger clone, so likely a read error. The rearrangement joins TRBV7-9 to TRBJ2-7; 9 nucleotides match TRBD2. The junction had 10 bases not matched to a gene; V was cut back by 8 bases and J by 2 bases. CDR3 length equals 15 residues. Germline CDR1 reads SEHNR; CDR2 reads FQNEAQ (reference sequence). In DNA, the CDR3 is TGTGCCAGCGGCCTCGCTAGCGGGATCACCTACGAGCAGTACTTC. Its translation is CASGLASGITYEQYF.

The rearrangement links TRBV7-6 to TRBJ2-7, with D possibly matching TRBD1 (5 bases). Germline V CDR1 and CDR2: SGHVS, FNYEAQ. The CDR3 sequence is 18 residues long. The ends were cut back, 5 bases at V and 0 bases at J, with 23 bases in the middle. CDR3 amino acids: CASSPLTTGGRSSYEQYF. The CDR3 nucleotides read TGTGCCAGCAGCCCGCTCACAACAGGTGGAAGGAGCTCCTACGAGCAGTACTTC.

The rearrangement links TRBV19 to TRBJ2-3; D remains ambiguous. The CDR3 spans 12 residues. CDR1 is LNHDA, CDR2 SQIVND, per germline (reference sequence). The V gene lost 4 bases and the J gene lost 9 bases, with 11 bases spanning the gap. The CDR3 loop is CASSTRHGTQYF. In DNA, the CDR3 is TGTGCCAGTAGTACTCGACATGGAACGCAGTATTTT.

The chain employs TRBV9 and TRBJ2-2; no definite D call. This CDR3 contains 17 residues. Germline loops: CDR1 SGDLS, CDR2 YYNGEE. Between the trimmed V and J ends, which lost 3 bases and 4 bases, there was a span of 19 bases. CDR3 sequence reads: CASSGKTAAPSTGELFF. CDR3 coding DNA: TGTGCCAGCAGCGGTAAAACAGCCGCTCCGAGCACCGGGGAGCTGTTTTTT.

The chain combines TRBV15 with TRBJ2-4, with TRBD2 matching over 11 bases. Losses at the gene ends were 4 bases for V and 3 bases for J; bases not matched to a gene: 8. This CDR3 has 17 residues. CDR1 LNHNV and CDR2 YYDKDF come from the germline V gene (reference sequence). CDR3 region: CATSTTSGSFSKNIQYF. The CDR3, as DNA: TGTGCCACCAGCACAACTAGCGGGAGTTTCAGCAAAAACATTCAGTACTTC.

This clonotype appeared a few times. The chain uses TRBV7-2 and TRBJ1-2; D gene uncertain. V was cut by 2 bases and J by 4 bases, with 11 bases left in between. This CDR3 has 14 residues. Per germline, CDR1 SGHTA and CDR2 FQGNSA. The CDR3 DNA follows: TGTGCCAGCAGCTTACAGTCCACAGTCTATGGCTACACCTTC. It encodes CASSLQSTVYGYTF.

V gene TRBV29-1 combines with J gene TRBJ2-7; 11 nucleotides line up with TRBD2. Looked up from germline, CDR1 is SQVTM and CDR2 is ANQGSEA. The J segment lost 4 bases and the V segment lost 7 bases, leaving 9 bases of the junction unmatched. This CDR3 is built from 14 residues. CDR3 residues: CSGVLAGVSYEQYF. For the CDR3, the DNA is TGCAGCGGTGTACTAGCGGGAGTGTCATACGAGCAGTACTTC.